What follows is one T cell receptor (beta chain) and its context. The data derive from a study of control samples from healthy donors and cancer patients. The repertoire was sequenced with immunoSEQ multiplex PCR; TCRdb's copy has only in-frame clones and lacks some. Among about 49,000 clones listed, approximately 86% were seen once. Looked up from germline, CDR1 is MDHEN and CDR2 is SYDVKM. Deletions cut 5 bases from V and 0 bases from J, with 2 bases between. The CDR3 spans 12 residues. The material sequenced was PBMCs. The sequence came from a woman aged 45-65 years with lung cancer. The chain joins TRBV28 to TRBJ1-5; D gene uncertain. CDR3 in amino acids: CASSISNQPQHF. The CDR3 coding sequence is TGTGCCAGCAGTATTAGCAATCAGCCCCAGCATTTT.